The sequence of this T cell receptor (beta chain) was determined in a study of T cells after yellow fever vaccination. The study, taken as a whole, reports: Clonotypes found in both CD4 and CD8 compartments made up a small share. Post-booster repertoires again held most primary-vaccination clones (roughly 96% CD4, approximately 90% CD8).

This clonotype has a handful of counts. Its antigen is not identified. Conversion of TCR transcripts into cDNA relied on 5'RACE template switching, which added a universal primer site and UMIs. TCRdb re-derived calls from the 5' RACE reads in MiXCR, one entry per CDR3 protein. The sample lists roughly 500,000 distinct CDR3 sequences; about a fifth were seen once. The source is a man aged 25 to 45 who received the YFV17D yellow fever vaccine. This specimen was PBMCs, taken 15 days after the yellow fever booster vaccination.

For the CDR3, the DNA is TGTGCCAGCAGCGCAGGGGCGCGGGGGTCCTACAATGAGCAGTTCTTC. The encoded protein is CASSAGARGSYNEQFF. The rearrangement uses TRBV7-9 and TRBJ2-1; TRBD2 is a possible D gene (7 bases). Looked up from germline, CDR1 is SEHNR and CDR2 is FQNEAQ (reference sequence). The CDR3 runs 16 residues. The V and J ends lost 5 bases and 1 base respectively, with 15 bases between them.